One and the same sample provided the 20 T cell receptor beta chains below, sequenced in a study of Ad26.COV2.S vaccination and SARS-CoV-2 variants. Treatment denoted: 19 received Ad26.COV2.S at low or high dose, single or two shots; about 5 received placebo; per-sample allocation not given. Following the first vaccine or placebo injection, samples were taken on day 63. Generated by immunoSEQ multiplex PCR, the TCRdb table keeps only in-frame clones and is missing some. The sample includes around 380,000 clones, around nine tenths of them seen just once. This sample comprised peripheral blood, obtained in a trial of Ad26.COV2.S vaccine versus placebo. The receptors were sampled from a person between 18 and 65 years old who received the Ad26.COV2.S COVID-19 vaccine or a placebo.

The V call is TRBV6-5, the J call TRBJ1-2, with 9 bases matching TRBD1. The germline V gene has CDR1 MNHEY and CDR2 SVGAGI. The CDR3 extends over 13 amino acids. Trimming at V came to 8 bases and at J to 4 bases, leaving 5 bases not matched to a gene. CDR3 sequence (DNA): TGTGCCAGCCGACAGGGGGGACCCTATGGCTACACCTTC. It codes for CASRQGGPYGYTF.

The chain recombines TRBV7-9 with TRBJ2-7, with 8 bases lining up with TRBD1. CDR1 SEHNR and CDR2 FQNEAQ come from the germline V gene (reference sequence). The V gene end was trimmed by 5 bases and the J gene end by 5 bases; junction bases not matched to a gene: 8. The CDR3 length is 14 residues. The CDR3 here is CASSQSGTGDEQYF. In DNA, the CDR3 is TGTGCCAGCAGCCAATCCGGGACAGGCGACGAGCAGTACTTC.

The DNA for the CDR3 is TGTGCCAGCAGCAGCGGTGGGAGCTACACCTTC. It codes for CASSSGGSYTF. The chain combines TRBV27 with TRBJ1-2; D gene ambiguous. The CDR3 is 11 residues long. CDR1 is MNHEY and CDR2 is SMNVEV in the germline V gene (reference sequence). Trimming shortened V by 6 bases and J by 9 bases, and 11 bases separated the two germline ends.

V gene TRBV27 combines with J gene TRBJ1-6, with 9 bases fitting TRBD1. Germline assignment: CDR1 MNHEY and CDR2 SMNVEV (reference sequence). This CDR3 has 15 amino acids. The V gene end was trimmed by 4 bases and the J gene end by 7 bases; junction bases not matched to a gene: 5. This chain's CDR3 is CASSWDREGNSPLHF. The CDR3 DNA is TGTGCCAGCAGTTGGGACAGGGAGGGGAATTCACCCCTCCACTTT.

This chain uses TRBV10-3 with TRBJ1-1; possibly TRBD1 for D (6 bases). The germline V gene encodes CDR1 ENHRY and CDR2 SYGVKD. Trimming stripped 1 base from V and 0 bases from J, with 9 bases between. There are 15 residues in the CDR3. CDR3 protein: CAISEFGQLNTEAFF. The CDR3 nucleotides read TGTGCCATCAGTGAGTTTGGACAGCTGAACACTGAAGCTTTCTTT.

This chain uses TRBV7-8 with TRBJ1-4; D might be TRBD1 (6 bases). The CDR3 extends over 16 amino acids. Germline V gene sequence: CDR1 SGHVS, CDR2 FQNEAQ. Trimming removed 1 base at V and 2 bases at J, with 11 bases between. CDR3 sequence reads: CASSLVVGATNEKLFF. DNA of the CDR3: TGTGCCAGCAGCTTAGTGGTGGGGGCGACTAATGAAAAACTGTTTTTT.

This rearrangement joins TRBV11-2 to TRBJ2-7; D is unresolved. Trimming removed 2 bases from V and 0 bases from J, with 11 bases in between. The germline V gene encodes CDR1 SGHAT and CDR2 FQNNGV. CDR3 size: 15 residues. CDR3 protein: CASSLFPRGSYEQYF. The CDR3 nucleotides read TGTGCCAGCAGCTTATTCCCCCGAGGCTCCTACGAGCAGTACTTC.

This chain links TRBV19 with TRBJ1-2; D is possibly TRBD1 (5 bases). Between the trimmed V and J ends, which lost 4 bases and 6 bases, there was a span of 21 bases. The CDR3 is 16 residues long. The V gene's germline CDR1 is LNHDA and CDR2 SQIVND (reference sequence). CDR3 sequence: CASSNSLGAVKDGYTF. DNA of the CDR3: TGTGCCAGTAGTAACAGTTTAGGGGCAGTAAAAGATGGCTACACCTTC.

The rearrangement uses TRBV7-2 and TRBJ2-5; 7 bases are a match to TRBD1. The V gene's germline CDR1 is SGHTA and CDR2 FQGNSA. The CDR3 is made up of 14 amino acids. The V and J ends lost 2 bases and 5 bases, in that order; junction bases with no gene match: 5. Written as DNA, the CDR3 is TGTGCCAGCAGCTTAACAGGGGCAGATGAGACCCAGTACTTC. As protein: CASSLTGADETQYF.

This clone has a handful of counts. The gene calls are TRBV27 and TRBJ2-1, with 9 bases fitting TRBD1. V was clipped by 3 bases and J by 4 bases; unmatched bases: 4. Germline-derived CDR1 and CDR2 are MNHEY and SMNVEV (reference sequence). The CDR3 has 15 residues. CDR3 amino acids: CASSLGQGPYNEQFF. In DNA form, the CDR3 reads TGTGCCAGCAGTTTGGGACAGGGTCCGTACAATGAGCAGTTCTTC.

The CDR3 spells CAISPGDLGNQPQHF. The CDR3 DNA follows: TGTGCCATCAGCCCAGGGGATCTGGGCAATCAGCCCCAGCATTTT. V is TRBV10-3 and J is TRBJ1-5; maybe TRBD1 (6 bases). V lost 6 bases, J lost 2 bases, and 14 bases lay in between. This CDR3 region has 15 residues. Looked up from germline, CDR1 is ENHRY and CDR2 is SYGVKD.

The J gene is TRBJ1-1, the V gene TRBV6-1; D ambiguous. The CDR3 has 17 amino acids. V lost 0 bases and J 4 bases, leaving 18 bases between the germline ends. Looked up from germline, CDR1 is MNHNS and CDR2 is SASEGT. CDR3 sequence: CASSEAFGESGLTEAFF. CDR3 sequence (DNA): TGTGCCAGCAGTGAAGCGTTCGGGGAATCGGGTCTCACTGAAGCTTTCTTT.

CDR3 sequence: CAISGPGGARGGYTF. The CDR3 nucleotides are TGTGCCATCAGTGGGCCAGGGGGCGCAAGAGGAGGCTACACCTTC. The chain carries TRBV10-3 and TRBJ1-2; 8 bases are a match to TRBD1. V lost 4 bases to trimming and J lost 8 bases; unmatched junction nucleotides: 12. CDR3 length: 15 amino acids. CDR1 ENHRY and CDR2 SYGVKD come from the germline V gene.

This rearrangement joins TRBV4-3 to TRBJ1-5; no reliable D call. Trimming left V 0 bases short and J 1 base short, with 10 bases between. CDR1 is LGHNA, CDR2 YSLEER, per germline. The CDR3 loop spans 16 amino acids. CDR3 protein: CASSQDIGGSNQPQHF. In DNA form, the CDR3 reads TGCGCCAGCAGCCAAGATATAGGAGGGAGCAATCAGCCCCAGCATTTT.

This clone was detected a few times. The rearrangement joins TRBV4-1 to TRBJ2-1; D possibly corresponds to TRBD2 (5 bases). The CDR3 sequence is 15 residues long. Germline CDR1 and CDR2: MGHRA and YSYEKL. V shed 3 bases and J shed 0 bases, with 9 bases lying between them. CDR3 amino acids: CASSQDLSSYNEQFF. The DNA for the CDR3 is TGCGCCAGCAGCCAGGACTTAAGCTCCTACAATGAGCAGTTCTTC.

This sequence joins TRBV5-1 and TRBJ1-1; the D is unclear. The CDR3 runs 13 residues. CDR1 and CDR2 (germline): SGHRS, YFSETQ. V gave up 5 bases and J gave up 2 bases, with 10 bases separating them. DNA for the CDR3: TGCGCCAGCAGGGAGGGCCTTAACACTGAAGCTTTCTTT. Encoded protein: CASREGLNTEAFF.

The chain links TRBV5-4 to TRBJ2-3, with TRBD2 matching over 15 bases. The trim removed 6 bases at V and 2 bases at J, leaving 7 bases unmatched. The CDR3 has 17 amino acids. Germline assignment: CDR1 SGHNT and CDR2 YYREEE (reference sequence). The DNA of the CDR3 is TGTGCCAGCAAGGGAGGGACTAGCGGGGGGCACACAGATACGCAGTATTTT. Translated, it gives CASKGGTSGGHTDTQYF.

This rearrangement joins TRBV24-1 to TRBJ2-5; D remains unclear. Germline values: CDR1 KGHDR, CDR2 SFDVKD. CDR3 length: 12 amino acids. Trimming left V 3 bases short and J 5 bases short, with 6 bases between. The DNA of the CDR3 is TGTGCCACCAGTGATCTAGGGGAGACCCAGTACTTC. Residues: CATSDLGETQYF.

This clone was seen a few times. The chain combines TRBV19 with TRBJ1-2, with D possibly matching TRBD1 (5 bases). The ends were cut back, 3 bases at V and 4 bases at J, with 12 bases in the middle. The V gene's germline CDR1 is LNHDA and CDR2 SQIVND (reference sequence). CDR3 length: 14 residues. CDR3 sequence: CASSIPAGSYGYTF. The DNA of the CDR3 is TGTGCCAGTAGTATTCCGGCAGGGAGCTATGGCTACACCTTC.

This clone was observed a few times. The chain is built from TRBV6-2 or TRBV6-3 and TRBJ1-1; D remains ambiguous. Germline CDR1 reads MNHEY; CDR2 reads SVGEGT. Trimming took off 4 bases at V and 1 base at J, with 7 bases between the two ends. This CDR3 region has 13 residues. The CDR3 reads CASSSYRNTEAFF. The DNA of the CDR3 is TGTGCCAGCAGTTCCTACAGGAACACTGAAGCTTTCTTT.